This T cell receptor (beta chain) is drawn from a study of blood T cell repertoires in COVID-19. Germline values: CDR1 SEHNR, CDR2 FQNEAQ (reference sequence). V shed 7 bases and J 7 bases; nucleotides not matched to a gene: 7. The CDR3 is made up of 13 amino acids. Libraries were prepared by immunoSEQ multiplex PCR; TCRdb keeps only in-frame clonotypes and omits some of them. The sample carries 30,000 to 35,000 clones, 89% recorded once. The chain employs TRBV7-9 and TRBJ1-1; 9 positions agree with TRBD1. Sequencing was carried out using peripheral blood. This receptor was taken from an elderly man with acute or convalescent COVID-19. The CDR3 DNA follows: TGTGCCAGCATTAAGGGACAGGGTGGTGAAGCTTTCTTT. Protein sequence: CASIKGQGGEAFF.